Detailed here is one T cell receptor (beta chain). This clone turned up a few times. It has no known antigen specificity. No qualities accompany the bases; no much larger clone lies one base away. The cohort was made up of 500 to 800 healthy bone marrow donors. At the time of sampling, every cohort member was nominally healthy, though immune exposures that went unrecorded were likely present. The donor tested CMV seropositive and was one of the 289 seropositive cohort members. Every donor gave a peripheral blood sample, and the peripheral blood mononuclear cells from that sample were used for TCR beta sequencing. The Qiagen DNeasy Blood Extraction Kit was used to extract genomic DNA from the blood cell samples. These data come from a study of cytomegalovirus exposure and HLA in healthy donors (TCRdb year 2017). As for the study more broadly: An earlier analysis of several hundred of the donors reported 250 to 350 Gb of sequence data and some 120 million unique TCR beta sequences from 150 million to 200 million T cells. An early release that covered fewer than 750 HLA-typed donors contained around 300 gigabases of sequencing data and tens of millions of unique TCR sequences. Of the 350 to 400 genotyped donors, around 81% fell in the genetic ancestry cluster associated with self-reported Caucasian donors. The study aimed to test whether signatures of past pathogen exposure could be identified by cataloging public T cell receptors. The T cell repertoires of 670 or so subjects were profiled by immunosequencing and related to cytomegalovirus serostatus. A separate validation cohort of 90 to 150 different subjects was used in addition to the approximately 640-subject first cohort. The study combined high-throughput TCR immunosequencing, statistical association of individual TCRs with disease status, and machine learning to predict cytomegalovirus infection status. In a later analysis, previously published TCR beta repertoires from about 640 donors were re-analyzed and high-resolution HLA genotyping was added so that TCR occurrence patterns could be studied. Rather than using new phenotypic data, the later analysis identified candidate immune exposures from TCR beta sequences and from how often those sequences occurred across donors. An earlier analysis of 587 of the donors applied high-throughput TCR beta sequencing to assess whether each TCR beta V gene segment acted as functional or pseudogenic. Alongside the repertoire data, information on donor age, sex, ethnicity and CMV serostatus was compiled. In a later genetic analysis, genome-wide SNP genotypes for about three fifths of the roughly 670 donors were used, and that subset was treated as a discovery cohort. All discovery cohort repertoires had been generated using a single sequencing platform. Class I and class II HLA loci were covered by the typing at four-digit resolution. Typing coverage differed by locus: A, B, C, DRB1 and DQB1 were typed in roughly 620-630 donors, DQA1 in approximately 520, DPA1 in nearly 610, and DPB1 in 472. Because of strong linkage in the cohort, roughly five DR-DQ haplotypes were treated as single units for association and clustering. On average, 235,054 unique TCR beta nucleotide sequences were sequenced per donor among about 400 genotyped donors of the cohort, with 15% to 20% of those sequences being non-productive. Points the paper makes about the study in general: Because HLA typing was missing for some donors at each locus, association tests included only the typed subset. A further reported finding was that TCR beta sequences accurately predicted the HLA-A and HLA-B alleles for most subjects in the first cohort. According to a later analysis, most CMV-associated TCR beta chains appeared to be HLA-restricted, and the HLA associations seemed to be driven largely by CMV exposure. In a later analysis, TCR association rates were found to vary across HLA loci, with the most associated TCRs seen for DRB1 alleles and the fewest for HLA-C alleles. Some IMGT-functional V segments, including TRBV6-2 and TRBV6-3, could not be told apart with the 87-base-pair reads, so those segments were excluded. Because counts were too low, more than 15 rarely observed V segments, including chromosome 9 orphons, were left out of the earlier analysis of over 550 of the donors. Assigning TCR associations to individual alleles was difficult when HLA alleles, especially DR and DQ, strongly co-occurred. At a false discovery rate of 0.05, a later analysis linked under 20,000 TCR beta sequences to specific HLA alleles. Linkage disequilibrium might explain the correlated functional status among segregating V segments, but an unknown experimental factor could not be excluded. The study gave a list of 150 to 200 TCR beta chains associated with cytomegalovirus. In this cohort, only TCR beta chains were sequenced, and detectable features were limited by the absence of alpha or paired-chain data. A later analysis reported that several top co-occurrence clusters appeared linked to parvovirus B19, influenza, CMV and Epstein-Barr virus. The authors suggested that the approach could potentially be extended to other disease states and immunological phenotypes. A few of the identified cytomegalovirus-associated TCR beta chains were confirmed in vitro to be specific for cytomegalovirus antigens. While some public TCRs were present in many individuals, most TCR sequences turned up only very rarely across donors. In a later genetic analysis, fewer N-insertions in productive TCRs were reported among donors in an Asian-associated ancestry cluster than the approximately 710-donor mean. V-gene and J-gene trimming of TCR beta chains was associated with a missense DCLRE1C variant in a later genetic analysis, and the association was replicated in an independent cohort. A cluster of highly shared sequence variants was judged likely to represent a technical artifact of the sequencing pipeline. Presence/absence analyses assumed roughly uniform sequencing depth across donors, an assumption that may not hold. The classifier was reported to diagnose cytomegalovirus status with high specificity and sensitivity in both the original cohort and the validation cohort. In an earlier analysis of over 550 of the donors, most TCR beta V segments were observed in productive rearrangements about 87% or about 30% of the time, broadly matching IMGT annotations. Compared with equally common non-associated chains, HLA-associated TCR beta chains in a later analysis were more clonally expanded and had lower generation probabilities. The only immune exposure information available for the cohort was CMV serostatus.

The CDR3 runs 16 residues from the cysteine to the phenylalanine. Here the CDR3 DNA is all that survives: 48 bases in frame from base 1. Looking up the germline V gene yields CDR1 SGHTA and CDR2 FQGNSA. After removal of 0 bases from V and 5 bases from J, the junction retains 5 bases not matched to a gene. Library preparation employed the immunoSEQ multiplex PCR assay. The multiplex PCR relied on a mix of 60 forward primers for TCR Vbeta segments and 13 reverse primers for TCR Jbeta segments. A multiplex PCR assay on genomic DNA amplified the CDR3 region of rearranged TCR beta genes. On the Illumina HiSeq System, the amplified TCR beta libraries were sequenced as 87-base-pair reads. On the study's bioinformatics: Across the roughly 670 repertoires, a later analysis counted some 81 million unique TCR beta chains, 9.5 million to 13 million of which were shared by at least two donors. Raw reads were error-corrected and collapsed into unique sequences by a nearest-neighbor algorithm in which closely related sequences were merged to remove PCR and sequencing errors. To assign V, D and J gene segments, CDR3 sequences were aligned to IMGT reference sequences. For a sequence to be retained, at least a six-nucleotide match to both a V gene segment and a J gene segment was required. A rearrangement counted as productive if the CDR3 had no stop codons and remained in frame with V and J, and every other rearrangement counted as non-productive. Following IMGT convention, CDR3 was defined as the stretch from the second conserved V-encoded cysteine up to the conserved J-encoded phenylalanine. Sequences without an unambiguous match to a single V gene segment were excluded from the earlier analysis of about 600 of the donors. An earlier analysis of a few hundred of the donors classified V segments as functional when productive rearrangements were above 56.7% and as segregating when the standard deviation between donors was above 5%. A statistical classification framework was built to diagnose cytomegalovirus status from the catalog of TCR beta chain sequences. V and J gene assignment, in a later analysis, came from comparing TCR nucleotide sequences with IMGT/GENE-DB human TR gene sequences. In a later analysis, CDR3 sequences and most-parsimonious VDJ recombination scenarios were assigned using the TCRdist pipeline. In a later analysis, every TCR beta chain was defined by the combination of its CDR3 amino acid sequence and its V-gene family, and reads without a unique V-gene family were dropped. As a way to deal with suspected cross-contamination and a sequencing artifact, a later analysis dropped approximately 590 nucleotide sequences that were highly shared and had low generation probability. For each public chain, a later analysis derived a clonal expansion index from normalized ranks of inferred template counts within each repertoire. In a later analysis, generation probabilities were computed using a VDJ recombination model fitted to out-of-frame rearrangements, and the results were checked against IGoR. A later analysis scored TCR-TCR, TCR-HLA and TCR-CMV co-occurrence with hypergeometric tests, applying a repertoire-size bias correction to TCR pairs. A later analysis estimated false discovery rates by permuting HLA or CMV assignments 20 times. A later analysis grouped co-occurring TCRs with DBSCAN, adding TCRdist sequence similarity when clustering within HLA-allele-positive subsets. For co-occurrence clustering, repertoires with fewer than 30,000 or more than 120,000 public chains were excluded, along with a handful of repertoires with anomalous nucleotide sharing. Here the immuneACCESS table is served through TCRdb, limited to in-frame sequences with V and J called. Missing clones are a known gap in these copies; in checked studies unresolved V genes cover under half, and the rest lacks a known reason. V and J calls and clone size come straight from that table; D and trimming were deduced from the DNA. The sample table shows roughly 180,000 clones, and 81% are seen once. Around 2% of the sample rests with the top ten.

The chain couples TRBV7-2 to TRBJ2-5, with TRBD2 matching 11 junction bases. Sequences were obtained from PBMCs. The TCR sequence derives from a young woman in good health and CMV-seropositive. The CDR3 has the sequence CASSLAVAGGRETQYF. The base sequence is TGTGCCAGCAGCTTAGCTGTAGCGGGGGGGAGGGAGACCCAGTACTTC.